This T cell receptor (beta chain) stems from a study of STAT5B mutations in CD4+ large granular lymphocyte leukemia. Germline CDR1 and CDR2: SEHNR and FQNEAQ (reference sequence). The CDR3 runs to 15 residues. Trimming at V came to 4 bases and at J to 2 bases, leaving 3 bases not matched to a gene. Data came from immunoSEQ multiplex PCR; TCRdb stores just in-frame clones and leaves some out. The sample yields 32,000 or so clones, nearly 90% seen once. The chain employs TRBV7-9 and TRBJ2-3; the match to TRBD2 covers 10 bases. What was sequenced was CD4+ T cells from blood buffy coats. The sequence derives from a human donor in good health. The CDR3 sequence is CASSSGTSDTDTQYF. CDR3 DNA: TGTGCCAGCAGCTCCGGGACTAGCGACACAGATACGCAGTATTTT.